The T cell receptor (beta chain) described here comes from a study of regulatory T cells in long-lasting Graves disease. Across the study: Persistent Graves' disease meant over 5 years of antithyroid drugs with positive TSH receptor antibodies.

Comment on this clonotype: The target antigen is unknown.

Regarding the study as a whole: The study found persistent patients shared more public clonotypes (2,741) than new patients (approximately 870). Persistent disease exhibited a predilection for TRBV28, TRBJ1-2 and TRBJ2-5.

Indicated time point: persistent/refractory GD, antithyroid drugs over 5 years with positive TRAb. From PBMCs, RNA was extracted and then used to make the TCR library. Patients with Graves' disease were diagnosed by American Thyroid Association guidelines. Per the germline V gene, CDR1 is SGHRS and CDR2 is YFSETQ. Trimming took 5 bases from V and 0 from J, leaving 9 bases between them. The CDR3 runs to 13 residues. Investigators prepared the TCR beta libraries by applying iRepertoire HTBI primers and Arm-PCR of CDR3 regions. TCRdb itself ran the multiplex PCR reads through MiXCR, one entry per CDR3 protein. The table includes a few hundred thousand distinct CDR3 sequences, 20% to 25% detected once.

This sequence originates from a female donor with Graves disease. The sample here was peripheral blood mononuclear cells (PBMCs), taken when the disease was refractory, from a patient treated with antithyroid drugs. The chain has TRBV5-1 and TRBJ2-7; a weak D match, TRBD2 (5 bases). CDR3 amino acids: CASRDSLSYEQYF. The CDR3 DNA reads TGCGCCAGCAGGGACTCCCTCTCCTACGAGCAGTACTTC. The entire variable domain, with the rest obtained from reference TRBV5-1 and TRBJ2-7, is as follows: KAGVTQTPRYLIKTRGQQVTLSCSPISGHRSVSWYQQTPGQGLQFLFEYFSETQRNKGNFPGRFSGRQFSNSRSEMNVSTLELGDSALYLCASRDSLSYEQYFGPGTRLTVT.